The 3 T cell receptor beta chains below all came from one sample that was sequenced in a study of T cell repertoires and leukemia-associated antigens (dated by TCRdb to the late 2010s). The library was made by 5' RACE. Sequenced on an Illumina MiSeq. TCRdb's own reprocessing of the public reads used fastp at Q25 and MiXCR and kept productive beta chains. All rows with the same CDR3 protein become a single entry with the most common DNA and genes. A total of over 10,000 distinct CDR3 sequences appear in this sample, over 40% of them only once. The top ten clonotypes cover about 33% of the sample. No antigen has been identified for these receptors. Sequenced: CD3+ T cells sorted from blood and cultured. These receptors came from a female donor in good health.

This chain joins TRBV5-5 and TRBJ2-2; the match to TRBD1 covers 11 bases. Trimming took 4 bases from V and 3 from J; bases not matched to a gene: 5. Germline CDR1 and CDR2: SGHKS and YYEKEE (reference sequence). CDR3 length: 16 residues. The CDR3 region has the DNA TGTGCCAGCAGCACCGGACAGGGGGCTCACACCGGGGAGCTGTTTTTT. Amino acid sequence: CASSTGQGAHTGELFF.

This clonotype was observed a handful of times. J is TRBJ2-3 and V is TRBV5-1, with D hard to call. Trimming shortened V by 3 bases and J by 4 bases, and 3 bases separated the two germline ends. CDR1 is SGHRS and CDR2 is YFSETQ in the germline V gene. The CDR3 consists of 11 residues. DNA for the CDR3: TGCGCCAGCAGCTCATCAGATACGCAGTATTTT. Translated, it gives CASSSSDTQYF.

The V and J genes are TRBV5-1 and TRBJ2-7, with 11 nucleotides matching TRBD2. Germline CDR1 reads SGHRS; CDR2 reads YFSETQ. Losses at the gene ends were 4 bases for V and 3 bases for J; bases not matched to a gene: 3. This CDR3 is built from 14 residues. Here the CDR3 reads CASSQGTSGYEQYF. CDR3 nucleotides: TGCGCCAGCAGCCAAGGGACTAGCGGCTACGAGCAGTACTTC.